Below, one T cell receptor (beta chain) is given with its context. Its specificity is not known. Germline values: CDR1 KGHSH, CDR2 LQKENI. The CDR3 has 13 amino acids. V lost 2 bases, J lost 7 bases, and 11 bases lay in between. This specimen belongs to a study of T-cell reconstitution after alpha-beta-depleted transplantation in children. Study findings and constraints: Certain patients had high TCRbeta diversity at day 60, and it came from recipient T cells and thymic progenitors that survived. It was newly produced T cells that mostly accounted for T-cell counts and diversity one year after transplant. About two months after transplant, alpha-beta T cells reportedly came from several hundred expanded graft clones.

A TCRbeta library incorporating unique molecular identifiers was prepared. TCRdb passed the PCR reads through MiXCR, listing each CDR3 protein once. The sample yields 700,000 to 950,000 distinct CDR3 sequences, roughly 15% seen once. The clonotype was recovered from a male patient between 10 and 17 years old who had a stem cell transplant for acute lymphoblastic leukemia, so the T cells may come from the graft donor. Sequencing was performed on PBMCs, mostly from graft donor cells, taken 360 days after TCRalphabeta/CD19-depleted stem cell transplant. The gene calls are TRBV18 and TRBJ2-5; D is unresolved. For the CDR3, the DNA is TGTGCCAGCTCACCAGAATTAAGCAGGACCCAGTACTTC. It specifies CASSPELSRTQYF.